The 23 T cell receptor beta chains listed next were all sequenced from one sample in a study of shared clonotypes between healthy human individuals. It was CD45RO-negative cells, positively selected for CCR7, that made up naive CD8 cells, with terminally differentiated effector memory CD45RA+ cells excluded. Produced via immunoSEQ multiplex PCR; TCRdb's table is partial and in-frame only. The data show nearly 2 million clones, around 96% seen once. Sequencing was carried out using naive CD8+ T cells sorted from blood. Receptor source: a man between 18 and 29 years old in good health.

The rearrangement joins TRBV28 to TRBJ2-3; maybe TRBD1 (5 bases). V was pared by 11 bases and J by 3 bases, with 18 bases between. CDR1 and CDR2 (germline): MDHEN, SYDVKM. CDR3 length: 14 amino acids. This CDR3 is CAPSRAGWTDTQYF. In nucleotides, the CDR3 is TGTGCCCCCTCCCGAGCAGGGTGGACAGATACGCAGTATTTT.

Turning to this clone: Other DNA sequences in this specimen translate into the identical CDR3. This chain uses TRBV30 with TRBJ2-7; no clear D. Deletions cut 0 bases from V and 5 bases from J, with 8 bases between. Germline CDR1 is GTSNPN and CDR2 is SVGIG (reference sequence). CDR3 length: 12 amino acids. CDR3 in amino acids: CAWSVLGDEQYF. The CDR3 DNA sequence: TGTGCCTGGAGTGTACTCGGTGACGAGCAGTACTTC. The variable domain in full, with the rest retrieved from reference TRBV30 and TRBJ2-7, is SQTIHQWPATLVQPVGSPLSLECTVEGTSNPNLYWYRQAAGRGLQLLFYSVGIGQISSEVPQNLSASRPQDRQFILSSKKLLLSDSGFYLCAWSVLGDEQYFGPGTRLTVT.

J is TRBJ2-3 and V is TRBV10-2; weak D call: TRBD2 (5 bases). The CDR3 totals 15 residues. V gave up 8 bases and J gave up 2 bases, with 17 bases separating them. Germline loops: CDR1 WSHSY, CDR2 SAAADI. CDR3 residues: CASLEGPDFTDTQYF. The DNA for the CDR3 is TGCGCCAGCCTCGAAGGGCCGGACTTCACAGATACGCAGTATTTT.

The chain carries TRBV9 and TRBJ2-1, with 11 bases lining up with TRBD2. Germline loops: CDR1 SGDLS, CDR2 YYNGEE. The CDR3 is made up of 17 amino acids. V was clipped by 3 bases and J by 8 bases; unmatched bases: 13. CDR3 protein: CASSAHLTSGRLDEQFF. CDR3 nucleotides: TGTGCCAGCAGCGCCCACCTTACTAGCGGGAGACTCGATGAGCAGTTCTTC.

In regard to this clone: This sample includes further DNA sequences coding for the same CDR3. The chain combines TRBV27 with TRBJ2-7; 11 positions match TRBD2. V trimming: 3 bases; J trimming: 5 bases; junction bases outside the gene matches: 3. Germline CDR1 is MNHEY and CDR2 is SMNVEV (reference sequence). The CDR3 totals 14 residues. The CDR3 loop reads CASSLASGGNEQYF. Written as DNA, the CDR3 is TGTGCCAGCAGTTTGGCTAGCGGGGGGAACGAGCAGTACTTC.

This chain links TRBV10-3 with TRBJ1-1; the D gene is possibly TRBD1 (6 bases). The V gene's germline CDR1 is ENHRY and CDR2 SYGVKD. The CDR3 is made up of 14 amino acids. V was clipped by 4 bases and J by 1 base, with 10 bases between them. Here the CDR3 DNA reads TGTGCCATCAGTGCTCGGGGGGCGAACACTGAAGCTTTCTTT. Translated: CAISARGANTEAFF.

Concerning this clone itself: The sample contains more than one DNA sequence encoding this CDR3. This chain joins TRBV7-9 and TRBJ1-3; D is undetermined. The V end lost 1 base, the J end lost 0 bases, and 4 bases lay between the germline ends. The CDR3 has 14 residues. Germline values: CDR1 SEHNR, CDR2 FQNEAQ (reference sequence). CDR3 sequence (DNA): TGTGCCAGCAGCTTAGTACTCTCTGGAAACACCATATATTTT. It translates to CASSLVLSGNTIYF.

The sample holds one count of this clone. This sequence joins TRBV4-1 and TRBJ2-7; the D is unclear. Germline V gives CDR1 MGHRA, CDR2 YSYEKL. The CDR3 totals 13 residues. V was pared by 0 bases and J by 4 bases, with 7 bases between. The CDR3, as DNA: TGCGCCAGCAGCCAAGATGAATATTACGAGCAGTACTTC. The encoded protein is CASSQDEYYEQYF.

Written as DNA, the CDR3 is TGTGCCAGCAGCAACCGGGACTCTAGGGCAGATACGCAGTATTTT. This translates into CASSNRDSRADTQYF. This chain connects TRBV7-9 to TRBJ2-3; TRBD2 might be the D (6 bases). Germline CDR1 reads SEHNR; CDR2 reads FQNEAQ (reference sequence). The CDR3 loop spans 15 amino acids. V lost 5 bases, J lost 4 bases, and 16 bases lay in between.

The V call is TRBV7-8, the J call TRBJ2-7; 10 bases align to TRBD2. The CDR3 loop spans 15 amino acids. The germline CDR1 and CDR2 sequences are SGHVS and FQNEAQ. The junction had 6 bases not matched to a gene; V was cut back by 4 bases and J by 3 bases. This chain's CDR3 is CASSSSSGSVYEQYF. The CDR3 DNA reads TGTGCCAGCAGCTCCTCTAGCGGGAGTGTCTACGAGCAGTACTTC.

The gene calls are TRBV4-1 and TRBJ1-2; possibly TRBD1 for D (5 bases). The CDR3 has 17 residues. V lost 4 bases, J lost 3 bases, and 21 bases lay in between. From germline, CDR1 is MGHRA and CDR2 YSYEKL. DNA for the CDR3: TGCGCCAGCAGCCCCTCCCTTGGGGGGAACTATTACTATGGCTACACCTTC. Its protein is CASSPSLGGNYYYGYTF.

The chain employs TRBV27 and TRBJ2-7; no definite D call. Germline CDR1 reads MNHEY; CDR2 reads SMNVEV (reference sequence). V lost 5 bases and J lost 2, with 13 bases in between. The length of the CDR3 is 14 residues. The CDR3 DNA is TGTGCCAGCAGTCCCAGTGACTCTACCTACGAGCAGTACTTC. Protein sequence: CASSPSDSTYEQYF.

The chain employs TRBV7-8 and TRBJ1-3; no clear D. CDR3 size: 15 residues. Germline V gene lookup returns CDR1 SGHVS and CDR2 FQNEAQ. V dropped 4 bases and J dropped 3 bases, with 13 bases sitting between them. CDR3 bases: TGTGCCAGCAGCTCGCCGGTTCTAATTGGAAACACCATATATTTT. Protein: CASSSPVLIGNTIYF.

Comments on this clone: This specimen includes other DNA sequences encoding the same CDR3. The gene calls are TRBV27 and TRBJ2-7, with D uncertain. The germline gives CDR1 MNHEY, CDR2 SMNVEV (reference sequence). The CDR3 is 13 residues long. V was clipped by 2 bases and J by 1 base, with 6 bases between them. The CDR3 region is CASSLTRSYEQYF. As DNA, the CDR3 is TGTGCCAGCAGTTTAACCAGATCCTACGAGCAGTACTTC.

The chain combines TRBV13 with TRBJ2-1, with 8 nucleotides matching TRBD1. The CDR3 runs 13 residues. The V and J ends lost 7 bases and 6 bases, in that order; junction bases with no gene match: 5. Germline V lookup: CDR1 PRHDT, CDR2 FYEKMQ (reference sequence). The CDR3 loop is CASNLDRGNEQFF. For the CDR3, the DNA is TGTGCCAGCAACCTCGACAGGGGCAATGAGCAGTTCTTC.

This chain connects TRBV11-2 to TRBJ1-3, with a possible D match to TRBD1 (5 bases). The CDR3 has 14 amino acids. Trimming took 4 bases from V and 4 from J, leaving 11 bases between them. Germline lookup yields CDR1 SGHAT and CDR2 FQNNGV. The CDR3 coding sequence is TGTGCCAGCAGCTCCATGACAGCCGGAAACACCATATATTTT. As protein: CASSSMTAGNTIYF.

This chain uses TRBV4-3 with TRBJ2-1; 9 nucleotides match TRBD2. There are 16 residues in the CDR3. J lost 6 bases, V lost 0 bases, and 6 bases had no gene match. The germline V gene has CDR1 LGHNA and CDR2 YSLEER. The CDR3 bases are TGCGCCAGCAGCCAAGATTCGGGCGGGAGGGCCAATGAGCAGTTCTTC. This gives the protein CASSQDSGGRANEQFF.

The J gene is TRBJ2-1, the V gene TRBV6-5; maybe TRBD1 (5 bases). The CDR3 totals 11 residues. Germline CDR1 reads MNHEY; CDR2 reads SVGAGI. V was shortened by 10 bases and J by 8 bases, with 12 bases between the two germline ends. The CDR3 protein is CATLLGDEQFF. The CDR3 nucleotides read TGTGCCACCCTCCTAGGGGATGAGCAGTTCTTC.

The chain recombines TRBV6-1 with TRBJ2-3; D is unresolved. Germline CDR1 MNHNS, CDR2 SASEGT. The CDR3 is 14 residues long. Trimming removed 4 bases at V and 5 bases at J, with 13 bases between. The chain's CDR3 is CASSGLPAVDTQYF. CDR3 nucleotides: TGTGCCAGCAGTGGCCTACCGGCTGTAGATACGCAGTATTTT.

This chain links TRBV7-2 with TRBJ2-2; 13 bases agree with TRBD2. J was trimmed by 4 bases and V by 9 bases; bases with no gene match: 17. The length of the CDR3 is 19 residues. Per the germline V gene, CDR1 is SGHTA and CDR2 is FQGNSA. In DNA, the CDR3 is TGTGCCAGAGCTTCGGAGGCACTAGCGGGAGGGCCTGGCACCGGGGAGCTGTTTTTT. This sequence encodes CARASEALAGGPGTGELFF.

The chain joins TRBV11-2 to TRBJ2-7, with D perhaps matching TRBD2 (5 bases). The CDR3 extends over 14 amino acids. Germline V gene sequence: CDR1 SGHAT, CDR2 FQNNGV. V was shortened by 5 bases and J by 3 bases, with 14 bases between the two germline ends. The CDR3 here is CASSDWESLYEQYF. The DNA of the CDR3 is TGTGCCAGCAGCGACTGGGAGTCCCTCTACGAGCAGTACTTC.

This chain links TRBV28 with TRBJ2-7, with 8 positions matching TRBD1. V trimming: 6 bases; J trimming: 0 bases; junction bases outside the gene matches: 4. The CDR3 contains 14 residues. CDR1 and CDR2 (germline): MDHEN, SYDVKM. The CDR3 sequence: CASREQGGSYEQYF. CDR3 nucleotides: TGTGCCAGCAGAGAACAGGGGGGCTCCTACGAGCAGTACTTC.

V is TRBV4-1 and J is TRBJ1-4, with a tentative D call TRBD1 (5 bases). Germline CDR1 is MGHRA and CDR2 is YSYEKL. V lost 0 bases and J 5 bases, leaving 16 bases between the germline ends. The CDR3 loop spans 17 amino acids. This chain's CDR3 is CASSQDEEGPVNEKLFF. The CDR3, as DNA: TGCGCCAGCAGCCAAGATGAGGAGGGACCAGTGAATGAAAAACTGTTTTTT.